The following is a T cell receptor (beta chain) sequence with its context. This clone was counted a single time. The clone's antigen remains unknown. The input lacks base qualities; no much larger clone sits a single base away. Mismatch repair deficiency in every enrolled patient was established by polymerase chain reaction or immunohistochemistry. TCR sequencing was performed for three patients who responded to pembrolizumab therapy. In the phase II trial, pembrolizumab PD-1 blockade was tested prospectively in advanced mismatch repair-deficient cancers, no matter which tissue of origin the cancers came from. Peripheral blood T cell samples were collected serially, before PD-1 blockade began and at several time points afterward. Blood sampling time points were reported as weeks after the first dose of pembrolizumab. This entry comes from a study of PD-1 blockade in mismatch repair-deficient tumors (dated by TCRdb to the late 2010s). As for the study more broadly: Between September 2013 and 2016, the trial enrolled about 93 consecutive patients with about twelve mismatch repair-deficient cancer types, every one of whom had been previously treated and was progressing. Deep sequencing of TCR CDR3 regions was used to track tumor-associated T cell clones in peripheral blood of patients responding to PD-1 blockade. Findings and caveats that apply to the study as a whole: Tumor-resident clones, often undetectable in blood before treatment, expanded rapidly after pembrolizumab and then contracted, generally before radiologic responses.

Its CDR3 holds 13 amino acids, cysteine through phenylalanine. Solely the CDR3 DNA is kept, with 39 bases framed from the first base. Taken from the germline V gene, the CDR1 and CDR2 loops are SGDLS and YYNGEE. Trimming takes 0 bases from V and 2 bases from J, and the germline ends sit 4 bases apart. Receptor libraries were prepared by the immunoSEQ multiplex PCR assay. TCRdb's version of the immuneACCESS table is confined to in-frame rearrangements and falls short of the full clone set. An unresolved V gene accounts for under half of the shortfall where checked; the remainder is of unknown origin. The sample records approximately 130,000 clones, about 88% of which are singletons. The ten largest clones capture 13% of the sample.

This receptor was obtained from an adult with mismatch repair-deficient cancer. Sequenced here: peripheral blood, sampled 44 weeks after starting pembrolizumab. In this chain, TRBV9 is recombined with TRBJ2-3; no confident D gene assignment can be made. The CDR3 protein: CASSVVITDTQYF. Read as DNA, the sequence is TGTGCCAGCAGCGTAGTAATCACAGATACGCAGTATTTT. Joined to the reference TRBV9 and TRBJ2-3 proteins, this CDR3 gives the full variable domain: DSGVTQTPKHLITATGQRVTLRCSPRSGDLSVYWYQQSLDQGLQFLIQYYNGEERAKGNILERFSAQQFPDLHSELNLSSLELGDSALYFCASSVVITDTQYFGPGTRLTVL.